This T cell receptor (beta chain) was retrieved from a study of early T cells in non-severe SARS-CoV-2 infection. Study-level background: Unsorted whole blood bulk RNA was sequenced, with unpaired chains.

Germline CDR1 reads SGHRS; CDR2 reads YFSETQ. The CDR3 consists of 17 residues. With V trimmed by 4 bases and J by 2 bases, 12 bases remained unmatched. Notes on the study in general: VDJdb matching skewed toward anti-spike CD8 responses, missing private and CD4 specificities.

This clonotype came up a few times. What it binds is unknown. Individual cDNA molecules each received unique molecular identifiers attached to them. TCRdb itself ran the 5' RACE reads through MiXCR, one entry per CDR3 protein. The repertoire has about 97,000 distinct CDR3 sequences, 11% of them found once; the top ten carry less than 5.5%. This TCR was recovered from an adult who was a healthcare worker with PCR-confirmed SARS-CoV-2 infection or an uninfected control (not recorded which). The rearrangement uses TRBV5-1 and TRBJ1-1, with TRBD1 matching 9 bases. Sequences were derived from whole blood, sampled at baseline. The CDR3 here is CASSKGQGLSRNTEAFF. The CDR3 DNA reads as TGCGCCAGCAGCAAGGGACAGGGACTGAGCCGAAACACTGAAGCTTTCTTT. Supplemented by reference TRBV5-1 and TRBJ1-1, the full variable domain reads KAGVTQTPRYLIKTRGQQVTLSCSPISGHRSVSWYQQTPGQGLQFLFEYFSETQRNKGNFPGRFSGRQFSNSRSEMNVSTLELGDSALYLCASSKGQGLSRNTEAFFGQGTRLTVV.